The 5 T cell receptor beta chains given below trace back to one sample, sequenced in a study of Graves' ophthalmopathy and Graves' hyperthyroidism. For repertoire sequencing, the TCR beta CDR3 regions were amplified from RNA transcripts. The library came from an HTBI-primed first-round RT-PCR and a second-round multiplex PCR. One entry per CDR3 protein results from TCRdb running MiXCR on the multiplex PCR reads. Here the sample spans about 590,000 distinct CDR3 sequences, under 45% being singletons. What was sequenced was peripheral blood or thyroid tissue (not recorded which). These receptor sequences come from an adult man with Graves' hyperthyroidism.

This clonotype was observed at least ten times. This chain uses TRBV29-1 with TRBJ2-3, with 9 nucleotides matching TRBD2. The CDR3 has 12 residues. Germline-derived CDR1 and CDR2 are SQVTM and ANQGSEA. After removal of 7 bases from V and 4 bases from J, the junction contained 3 bases not matched to a gene. In DNA, the CDR3 is TGCAGCGGGACTAGCGCCGCAGATACGCAGTATTTT. Translation gives CSGTSAADTQYF.

In this sample, this clonotype turned up many times. The chain links TRBV6-5 to TRBJ1-1, with a weak D call TRBD1 (5 bases). V dropped 5 bases and J dropped 2 bases, with 15 bases sitting between them. The germline V gene encodes CDR1 MNHEY and CDR2 SVGAGI. The CDR3 consists of 15 residues. DNA for the CDR3: TGTGCCAGCAGTCGCCTCGGGACGGATAACACTGAAGCTTTCTTT. This encodes CASSRLGTDNTEAFF.

The V and J genes are TRBV7-2 and TRBJ1-1; D call uncertain. This CDR3 has 12 residues. V gave up 8 bases and J gave up 3 bases, with 10 bases separating them. Germline loops: CDR1 SGHTA, CDR2 FQGNSA. The CDR3 protein is CASSTFDTEAFF. Written as DNA, the CDR3 is TGTGCCAGCTCGACCTTCGACACTGAAGCTTTCTTT.

The rearrangement joins TRBV10-3 to TRBJ2-7; TRBD2 might be the D (5 bases). V was clipped by 4 bases and J by 3 bases, with 13 bases between them. The length of the CDR3 is 14 residues. Germline values: CDR1 ENHRY, CDR2 SYGVKD. The CDR3 here is CAISGAGKLYEQYF. The CDR3 bases are TGTGCCATCAGTGGGGCCGGGAAGCTCTACGAGCAGTACTTC.

The chain couples TRBV12-3 or TRBV12-4 to TRBJ2-5; 9 bases line up with TRBD2. The CDR3 is 15 amino acids. Trimming took 2 bases from V and 1 from J; bases not matched to a gene: 2. In DNA, the CDR3 is TGTGCCAGCAGTTTACCGCGGGAGGGCCAAGAGACCCAGTACTTC. Protein product: CASSLPREGQETQYF.